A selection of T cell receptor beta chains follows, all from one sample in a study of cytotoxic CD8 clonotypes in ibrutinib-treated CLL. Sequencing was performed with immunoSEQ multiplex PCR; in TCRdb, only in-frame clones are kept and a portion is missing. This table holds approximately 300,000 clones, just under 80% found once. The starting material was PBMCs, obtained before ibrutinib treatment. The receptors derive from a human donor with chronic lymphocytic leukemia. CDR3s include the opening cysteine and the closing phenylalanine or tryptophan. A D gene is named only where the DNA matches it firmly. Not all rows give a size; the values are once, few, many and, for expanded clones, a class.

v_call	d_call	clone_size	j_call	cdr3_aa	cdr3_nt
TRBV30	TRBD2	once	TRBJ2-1	CAWRFLAGVPDEQFF	TGTGCCTGGAGGTTCCTAGCGGGAGTACCCGATGAGCAGTTCTTC
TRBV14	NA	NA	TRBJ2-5	CASSQDHWGQETQYF	TGTGCCAGCAGCCAAGATCATTGGGGGCAAGAGACCCAGTACTTC
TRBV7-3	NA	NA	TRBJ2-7	CASSLASSEQYF	TGTGCCAGCAGCTTAGCATCTTCCGAGCAGTACTTC
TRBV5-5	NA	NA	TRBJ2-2	CASSLVGNTGELFF	TGTGCCAGCAGCTTGGTGGGGAACACCGGGGAGCTGTTTTTT
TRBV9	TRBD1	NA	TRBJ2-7	CASSVGWGQGSEQYF	TGTGCCAGCAGCGTAGGATGGGGACAGGGTTCCGAGCAGTACTTC
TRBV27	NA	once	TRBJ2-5	CASSLGSWEETQYF	TGTGCCAGCAGTTTAGGGTCATGGGAAGAGACCCAGTACTTC
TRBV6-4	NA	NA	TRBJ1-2	CARKSSRFRGHPANYGYTF	TGTGCCAGAAAATCGAGTCGTTTCAGGGGCCATCCAGCTAACTATGGCTACACCTTC
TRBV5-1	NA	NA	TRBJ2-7	CASRVGQTYEQYF	TGCGCCAGCAGGGTGGGACAAACCTACGAGCAGTACTTC
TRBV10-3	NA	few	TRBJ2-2	CAISPIRTVANTGELFF	TGTGCCATCAGTCCTATCCGGACAGTCGCGAACACCGGGGAGCTGTTTTTT
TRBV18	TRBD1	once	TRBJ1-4	CASSPPFAGGATNEKLFF	TGTGCCAGCTCACCACCGTTCGCAGGGGGTGCAACTAATGAAAAACTGTTTTTT
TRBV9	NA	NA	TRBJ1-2	CASSLGTSAPNYGYTF	TGTGCCAGCAGCCTAGGGACATCGGCCCCTAACTATGGCTACACCTTC
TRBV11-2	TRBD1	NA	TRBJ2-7	CASSYGTGSYEQYF	TGTGCCAGCAGCTACGGGACAGGGAGCTACGAGCAGTACTTC
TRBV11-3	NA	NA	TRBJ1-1	CASSLGGRDTEAFF	TGTGCCAGCAGCTTAGGGGGACGGGACACTGAAGCTTTCTTT
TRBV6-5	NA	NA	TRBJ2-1	CASSRQYNEQFF	TGTGCCAGCAGTCGCCAGTACAATGAGCAGTTCTTC
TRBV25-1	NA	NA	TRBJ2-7	CASSGNRDEQYF	TGTGCCAGCAGTGGCAACAGGGATGAGCAGTACTTC
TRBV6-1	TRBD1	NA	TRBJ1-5	CASRGDRDFHQPQHF	TGTGCCAGCAGGGGGGACAGGGATTTCCATCAGCCCCAGCATTTT
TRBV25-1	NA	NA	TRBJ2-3	CASRTRTYMYF	TGTGCCAGCAGAACCCGGACCTATATGTATTTT
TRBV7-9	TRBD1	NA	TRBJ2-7	CASSSETGGRHYEQYF	TGTGCCAGCAGCTCAGAGACAGGGGGAAGGCACTACGAGCAGTACTTC